This T cell receptor beta chain is drawn from a study of siplizumab effects on memory and regulatory T cells. Study results and limitations: Where siplizumab was present, mappable alloreactive CD4+ clones averaged almost 70% Treg-derived, compared with about 25% in controls. The study found naive T cells seemingly more diverse than memory cells and seemingly major alloresponse contributors.

As concerns this clone: Its cognate antigen is unknown.

This CDR3 is 14 amino acids long. Assays examined 95,000 to 100,000 TCR templates per sample. Here immunoSEQ multiplex PCR was the method, and the copy in TCRdb shows in-frame clones only, minus some. The table shows some 53,000 clones, with 95% to 97% occurring only once. V usage is TRBV21-1 and J usage is TRBJ2-1; the listed D gene, TRBD2, was not tested against the DNA. TRBV21-1 is an annotated pseudogene. The sequence was obtained from a human donor in good health. What was sequenced was naive CD4+ T cells sorted from blood. As DNA, the CDR3 is TGTGCCAGCAGCCCACCTCTCGGGAGCGATGAGCAGTTCTTC. It specifies CASSPPLGSDEQFF.